This T cell receptor beta chain was sequenced in a study of blood T cell repertoires in COVID-19. Study context: Samples of COVID-19 (acute and convalescent) were obtained from the United States, Italy and Spain. From T cells, B-cell-depleted T cells, or PBMCs came the material, which was cDNA or gDNA.

This clone turned up a few times. Original processing notes: Amplified reference gene primers provided the basis for estimating nucleated cell counts. Clones were sequenced by immunoSEQ multiplex PCR, and TCRdb holds only the in-frame ones, with some missing. V, J and clone size are those of that table, while D and trimming were read from the DNA. Among fewer than 400,000 clones listed, 80% to 90% were seen once. Those enrolled, adults aged about 18 to 89 years, came from 20 to 25 US areas. This CDR3 comprises 14 residues. Germline CDR1 reads SGHKS; CDR2 reads YYEKEE (reference sequence). With 0 bases removed from V and 5 bases from J, the gap between germline ends came to 9 bases.

Sample: PBMCs or T cells enriched from blood (not recorded which). The J gene is TRBJ1-5, the V gene TRBV5-5; perhaps TRBD1 as D (6 bases). The receptor's source is a man aged 25 to 40 who had recovered from COVID-19. The CDR3: CASSLVGGDQPQHF. The CDR3 DNA reads TGTGCCAGCAGCTTGGTAGGGGGGGATCAGCCCCAGCATTTT. Full variable domain (rest looked up from reference TRBV5-5 and TRBJ1-5): DAGVTQSPTHLIKTRGQQVTLRCSPISGHKSVSWYQQVLGQGPQFIFQYYEKEERGRGNFPDRFSARQFPNYSSELNVNALLLGDSALYLCASSLVGGDQPQHFGDGTRLSIL.